This entry concerns a single TCR beta chain. Sequencing used immunoSEQ multiplex PCR; TCRdb keeps in-frame clones, though not all of them. The sample contains some 57,000 clones, around nine tenths of which appear only once. This record comes from a study of blood T cell repertoires in COVID-19. The V segment lost 5 bases and the J segment 4 bases; nucleotides outside the gene matches: 5. The CDR3 is 14 residues long. CDR1 and CDR2 from the germline V gene are LNHDA and SQIVND (reference sequence). J is TRBJ1-5 and V is TRBV19; 7 nucleotides agree with TRBD1. Sequenced: peripheral blood. The origin of this receptor is a human donor in a cohort sampled during active COVID-19. The CDR3 region has the DNA TGTGCCAGTAGTTCGACAGGGTCGAATCAGCCCCAGCATTTT. Protein sequence: CASSSTGSNQPQHF.